Shown below are 19 T cell receptor beta chains from a single sample sequenced in a study of blood T cell repertoires in COVID-19. Only in-frame clones appear in the TCRdb table, and some are missing; sequencing was by immunoSEQ multiplex PCR. The sample contains under 250,000 clones, around 90% of which appear only once. Material for sequencing was PBMCs or T cells enriched from blood (not recorded which). The source of these receptors is a woman aged 25-40 years who had been exposed to COVID-19.

The rearrangement uses TRBV24-1 and TRBJ2-2; 9 nucleotides align to TRBD2. The trim removed 9 bases at V and 4 bases at J, leaving 8 bases unmatched. The CDR3 spans 15 residues. Germline V gene sequence: CDR1 KGHDR, CDR2 SFDVKD. The CDR3 DNA reads TGTGCCACCGGCCGCGGGGGGGGTAGCACCGGGGAGCTGTTTTTT. Its translation is CATGRGGGSTGELFF.

V is TRBV29-1 and J is TRBJ2-1; TRBD1 might be the D (5 bases). CDR3 length equals 14 residues. Germline CDR1 reads SQVTM; CDR2 reads ANQGSEA. Trimming cost V 4 bases and J 6 bases, with 16 bases left between them. The CDR3 here is CSVGLGLGRNEQFF. As DNA, the CDR3 is TGCAGCGTTGGTCTGGGGCTAGGCCGCAATGAGCAGTTCTTC.

The chain combines TRBV10-3 with TRBJ2-1, with a weak D call TRBD2 (6 bases). V gave up 3 bases and J gave up 7 bases, with 19 bases separating them. The CDR3 length is 16 residues. CDR1 ENHRY and CDR2 SYGVKD come from the germline V gene. CDR3 loop: CAISDRDWIKLNEQFF. In DNA form, the CDR3 reads TGTGCCATCAGTGACAGGGACTGGATCAAGTTGAATGAGCAGTTCTTC.

This clone was counted at least ten times. V and J are TRBV7-2 and TRBJ1-2; TRBD1 agrees at 12 bases. Per the germline V gene, CDR1 is SGHTA and CDR2 is FQGNSA. The CDR3 contains 17 residues. Trimming removed 5 bases from V and 6 bases from J; junction bases left unmatched: 13. CDR3 DNA sequence: TGTGCCAGCAGCCCCCGGGACAGGGGGCCCCTGGGGGATGGCTACACCTTC. Translating gives CASSPRDRGPLGDGYTF.

The chain uses TRBV7-8 and TRBJ2-7; D not resolved. Germline V gene data show CDR1 as SGHVS and CDR2 as FQNEAQ. The CDR3 runs to 14 residues. V shed 1 base and J shed 3 bases, with 10 bases lying between them. In DNA form, the CDR3 reads TGTGCCAGCAGCTTAGTGGGCTATAACTACGAGCAGTACTTC. Encoded protein: CASSLVGYNYEQYF.

The J gene is TRBJ1-2, the V gene TRBV5-4, with D hard to call. In germline, CDR1 is SGHNT, CDR2 YYREEE (reference sequence). The CDR3 totals 12 residues. V lost 1 base to trimming and J lost 5 bases, with 6 bases between them. DNA of the CDR3: TGTGCCAGCAGCTTGTTACGGTATGGCTACACCTTC. Protein product: CASSLLRYGYTF.

The chain recombines TRBV15 with TRBJ2-7, with TRBD2 identical over 8 bases. This CDR3 has 15 amino acids. Looked up from germline, CDR1 is LNHNV and CDR2 is YYDKDF (reference sequence). V trimming: 3 bases; J trimming: 1 base; junction bases outside the gene matches: 5. The CDR3: CATSSPGGRSYEQYF. CDR3 DNA sequence: TGTGCCACCAGCAGCCCGGGGGGGAGATCCTACGAGCAGTACTTC.

The V call is TRBV18, the J call TRBJ2-6; D may be TRBD2 (6 bases). Per germline, CDR1 KGHSH and CDR2 LQKENI. Trimming took off 2 bases at V and 0 bases at J, with 11 bases between the two ends. The CDR3 runs to 17 residues. The CDR3 DNA reads as TGTGCCAGCTCACCATTGGGGACTGCCTCTGGGGCCAACGTCCTGACTTTC. This gives the protein CASSPLGTASGANVLTF.

The chain couples TRBV30 to TRBJ2-7, with TRBD2 identical over 10 bases. V shed 6 bases, J shed 1 base, and the junction held 6 bases outside the gene matches. The CDR3 length is 14 residues. Germline CDR1 and CDR2: GTSNPN and SVGIG (reference sequence). CDR3 DNA: TGTGCCTGTTCTTCTAGCGGGGGTTCCTACGAGCAGTACTTC. Translation gives CACSSSGGSYEQYF. Full variable domain (outside the CDR3, taken from reference TRBV30 and TRBJ2-7): SQTIHQWPATLVQPVGSPLSLECTVEGTSNPNLYWYRQAAGRGLQLLFYSVGIGQISSEVPQNLSASRPQDRQFILSSKKLLLSDSGFYLCACSSSGGSYEQYFGPGTRLTVT.

The chain joins TRBV10-2 to TRBJ2-2, with D perhaps matching TRBD2 (6 bases). This CDR3 spans 14 amino acids. Trimming removed 8 bases at V and 6 bases at J, with 16 bases between. Germline assignment: CDR1 WSHSY and CDR2 SAAADI. In DNA form, the CDR3 reads TGCGCCAGCTTTCCCGTCGGGGGATCCGGGGAGCTGTTTTTT. The encoded protein is CASFPVGGSGELFF.

This chain links TRBV5-8 with TRBJ1-4, with 7 positions matching TRBD1. Per germline, CDR1 SGHTS and CDR2 YDEGEE. Trimming took 0 bases from V and 13 from J; bases not matched to a gene: 12. The CDR3 has 15 amino acids. Here the CDR3 reads CASSLGVQGSEGLFF. The CDR3 coding sequence is TGTGCCAGCAGCTTGGGGGTACAGGGGTCGGAGGGACTGTTTTTT.

V gene TRBV18 combines with J gene TRBJ1-6; 7 bases fit TRBD1. The CDR3 extends over 15 amino acids. Per the germline V gene, CDR1 is KGHSH and CDR2 is LQKENI. V lost 2 bases to trimming and J lost 8 bases; unmatched junction nucleotides: 6. The CDR3: CASSPSEGAYSPLHF. The CDR3 region has the DNA TGTGCCAGCTCACCAAGTGAGGGGGCCTATTCACCCCTCCACTTT.

This clone was seen a few times. The rearrangement links TRBV30 to TRBJ2-3; possibly TRBD2 for D (5 bases). V lost 0 bases, J lost 0 bases, and 10 bases lay in between. Germline-derived CDR1 and CDR2 are GTSNPN and SVGIG (reference sequence). The CDR3 loop spans 15 amino acids. The CDR3 here is CAWSVLGQSTDTQYF. CDR3 nucleotides: TGTGCCTGGAGTGTACTAGGGCAAAGCACAGATACGCAGTATTTT. The variable domain in full, completed from reference TRBV30 and TRBJ2-3, reads SQTIHQWPATLVQPVGSPLSLECTVEGTSNPNLYWYRQAAGRGLQLLFYSVGIGQISSEVPQNLSASRPQDRQFILSSKKLLLSDSGFYLCAWSVLGQSTDTQYFGPGTRLTVL.

The rearrangement uses TRBV14 and TRBJ2-6; 7 nucleotides align to TRBD1. With 7 bases clipped from V and 4 bases from J, the junction kept 7 bases outside the gene matches. Per the germline V gene, CDR1 is SGHDN and CDR2 is FVKESK. CDR3 size: 15 residues. The CDR3 reads CASTRTGAGANVLTF. The CDR3 region has the DNA TGTGCCAGCACCCGTACAGGGGCAGGGGCCAACGTCCTGACTTTC. The variable domain in full, completed from reference TRBV14 and TRBJ2-6, reads EAGVTQFPSHSVIEKGQTVTLRCDPISGHDNLYWYRRVMGKEIKFLLHFVKESKQDESGMPNNRFLAERTGGTYSTLKVQPAELEDSGVYFCASTRTGAGANVLTFGAGSRLTVL.

The chain has TRBV10-1 and TRBJ2-2; the match to TRBD2 covers 9 bases. J was trimmed by 6 bases and V by 6 bases; bases with no gene match: 11. The length of the CDR3 is 16 residues. Germline V gives CDR1 WNHNN, CDR2 SYGVQD (reference sequence). This CDR3 is CASSPKSSGIPGELFF. CDR3 in DNA: TGCGCCAGCAGCCCCAAGTCTAGCGGGATACCCGGGGAGCTGTTTTTT.

This rearrangement joins TRBV4-1 to TRBJ1-3, with no clear D. V gave up 4 bases and J gave up 7 bases, with 11 bases separating them. Germline lookup yields CDR1 MGHRA and CDR2 YSYEKL. The CDR3 is 13 amino acids. CDR3 loop: CASSPRRINTIYF. The CDR3 DNA reads TGCGCCAGCAGCCCCCGCAGGATTAACACCATATATTTT.

This chain links TRBV7-2 with TRBJ1-3; tentatively, D is TRBD1 (5 bases). This CDR3 region has 16 residues. The V and J ends lost 1 base and 0 bases respectively, with 10 bases between them. Germline CDR1 is SGHTA and CDR2 is FQGNSA. The CDR3 coding sequence is TGTGCCAGCAGCTTAGGCCTAGGGGTCTCTGGAAACACCATATATTTT. It translates to CASSLGLGVSGNTIYF.

The chain combines TRBV18 with TRBJ2-1; tentative D call: TRBD1 (6 bases). The germline V gene encodes CDR1 KGHSH and CDR2 LQKENI. The CDR3 covers 16 residues. Between the trimmed V and J ends, which lost 2 bases and 0 bases, there was a span of 11 bases. DNA for the CDR3: TGTGCCAGCTCACCAAACAGGGCAAGCTCCTACAATGAGCAGTTCTTC. Amino acids: CASSPNRASSYNEQFF.

This chain connects TRBV18 to TRBJ2-5; D call uncertain. The CDR3 runs to 14 residues. The germline V gene has CDR1 KGHSH and CDR2 LQKENI. V was cut by 1 base and J by 0 bases, with 6 bases left in between. DNA for the CDR3: TGTGCCAGCTCACCACGTCTCGACCAAGAGACCCAGTACTTC. Encoded protein: CASSPRLDQETQYF.